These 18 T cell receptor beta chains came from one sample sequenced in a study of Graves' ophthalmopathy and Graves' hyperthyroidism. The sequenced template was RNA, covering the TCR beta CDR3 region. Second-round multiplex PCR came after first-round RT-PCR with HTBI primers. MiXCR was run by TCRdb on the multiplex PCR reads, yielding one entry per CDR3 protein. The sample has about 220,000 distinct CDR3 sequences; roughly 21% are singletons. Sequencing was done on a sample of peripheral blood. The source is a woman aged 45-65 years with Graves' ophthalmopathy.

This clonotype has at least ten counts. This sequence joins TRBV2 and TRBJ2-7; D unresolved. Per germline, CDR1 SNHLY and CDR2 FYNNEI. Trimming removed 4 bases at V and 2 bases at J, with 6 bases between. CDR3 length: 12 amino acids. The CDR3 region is CASSASTYEQYF. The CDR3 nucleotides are TGTGCCAGCAGTGCTTCTACCTACGAGCAGTACTTC.

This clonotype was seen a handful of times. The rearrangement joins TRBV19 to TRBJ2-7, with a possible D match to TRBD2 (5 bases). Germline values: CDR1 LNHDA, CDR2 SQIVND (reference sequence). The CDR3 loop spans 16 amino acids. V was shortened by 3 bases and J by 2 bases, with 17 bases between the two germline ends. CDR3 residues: CASSIKYRGTTYEQYF. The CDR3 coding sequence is TGTGCCAGTAGTATTAAATATCGGGGTACGACCTACGAGCAGTACTTC.

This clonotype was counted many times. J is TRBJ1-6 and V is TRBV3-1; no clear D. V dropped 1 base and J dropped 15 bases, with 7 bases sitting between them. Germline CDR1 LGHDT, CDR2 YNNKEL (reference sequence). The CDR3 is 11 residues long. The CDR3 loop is CASSQVAVLHF. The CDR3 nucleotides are TGTGCCAGCAGCCAAGTGGCGGTCCTCCACTTT.

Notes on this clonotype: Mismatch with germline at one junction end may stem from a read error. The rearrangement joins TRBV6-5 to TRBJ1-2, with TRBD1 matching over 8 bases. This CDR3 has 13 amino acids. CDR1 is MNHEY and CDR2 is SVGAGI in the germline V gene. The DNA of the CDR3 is TGTGCCGGCAGTGACAGGGGTAACTATGGCTACACCTTC. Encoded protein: CAGSDRGNYGYTF.

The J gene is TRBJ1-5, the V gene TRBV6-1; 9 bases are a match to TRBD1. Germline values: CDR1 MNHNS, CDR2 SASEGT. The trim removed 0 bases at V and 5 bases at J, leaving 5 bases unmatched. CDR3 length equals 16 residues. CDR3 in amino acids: CASSEAGTGIHQPQHF. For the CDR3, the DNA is TGTGCCAGCAGTGAAGCAGGGACAGGGATCCATCAGCCCCAGCATTTT.

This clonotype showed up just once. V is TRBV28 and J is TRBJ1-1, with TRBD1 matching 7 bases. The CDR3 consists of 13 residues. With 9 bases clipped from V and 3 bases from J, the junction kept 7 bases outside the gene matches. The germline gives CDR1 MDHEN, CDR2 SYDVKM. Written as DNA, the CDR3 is TGTGCCAGTGTCGGGACAGCTTACACTGAAGCTTTCTTT. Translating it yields CASVGTAYTEAFF.

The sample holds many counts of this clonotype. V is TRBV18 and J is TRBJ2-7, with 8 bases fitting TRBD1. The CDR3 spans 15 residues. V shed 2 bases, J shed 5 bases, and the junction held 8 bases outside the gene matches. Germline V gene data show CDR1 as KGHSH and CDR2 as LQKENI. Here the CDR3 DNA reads TGTGCCAGCTCACCAGGGAGACAGGGGAACGACGAGCAGTACTTC. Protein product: CASSPGRQGNDEQYF.

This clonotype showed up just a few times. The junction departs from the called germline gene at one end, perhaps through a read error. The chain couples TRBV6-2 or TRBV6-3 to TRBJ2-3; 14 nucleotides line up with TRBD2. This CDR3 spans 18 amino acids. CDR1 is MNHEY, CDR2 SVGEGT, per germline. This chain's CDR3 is CPSSTHPGLAGEVNTQYF. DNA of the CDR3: TGTCCCAGCAGCACTCATCCGGGACTAGCGGGAGAGGTGAATACGCAGTATTTT.

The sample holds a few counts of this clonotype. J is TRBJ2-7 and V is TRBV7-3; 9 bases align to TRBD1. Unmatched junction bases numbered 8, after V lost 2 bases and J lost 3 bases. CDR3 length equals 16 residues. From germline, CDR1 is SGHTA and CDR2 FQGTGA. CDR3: CASSLRGGTGNYEQYF. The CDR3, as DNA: TGTGCCAGCAGCTTACGAGGCGGGACAGGGAACTACGAGCAGTACTTC.

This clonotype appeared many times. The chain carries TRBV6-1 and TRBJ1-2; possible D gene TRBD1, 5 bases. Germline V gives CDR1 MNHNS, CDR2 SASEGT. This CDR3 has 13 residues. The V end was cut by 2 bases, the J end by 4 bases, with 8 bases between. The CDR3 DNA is TGTGCCAGCAGTGAATCAGGGAGCTATGGCTACACCTTC. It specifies CASSESGSYGYTF.

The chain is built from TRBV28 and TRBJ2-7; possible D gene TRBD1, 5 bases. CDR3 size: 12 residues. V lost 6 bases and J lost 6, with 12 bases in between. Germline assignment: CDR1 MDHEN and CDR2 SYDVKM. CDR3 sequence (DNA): TGTGCCAGCAGCCTACAGGTCGGCGAGCAGTACTTC. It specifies CASSLQVGEQYF.

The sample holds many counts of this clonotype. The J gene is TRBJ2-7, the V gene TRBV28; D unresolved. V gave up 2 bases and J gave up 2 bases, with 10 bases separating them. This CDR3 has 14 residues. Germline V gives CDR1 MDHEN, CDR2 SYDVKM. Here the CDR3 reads CASSLLTSPYEQYF. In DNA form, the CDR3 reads TGTGCCAGCAGTTTACTGACCTCTCCCTACGAGCAGTACTTC.

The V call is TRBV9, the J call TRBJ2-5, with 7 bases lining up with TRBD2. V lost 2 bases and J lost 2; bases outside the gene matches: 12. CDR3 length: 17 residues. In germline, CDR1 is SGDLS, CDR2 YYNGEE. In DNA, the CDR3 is TGTGCCAGCAGCGTGGGACTACCTTCCGGAGGGCAAGAGACCCAGTACTTC. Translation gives CASSVGLPSGGQETQYF.

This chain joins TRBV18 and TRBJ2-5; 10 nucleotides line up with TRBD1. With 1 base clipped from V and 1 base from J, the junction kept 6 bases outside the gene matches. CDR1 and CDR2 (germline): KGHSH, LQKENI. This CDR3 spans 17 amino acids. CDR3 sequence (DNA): TGTGCCAGCTCACCACTCCGGGACAGGGGCCCCCAAGAGACCCAGTACTTC. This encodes CASSPLRDRGPQETQYF.

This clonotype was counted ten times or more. This CDR3 reads CASRPLGDVYGYTF. The CDR3 DNA sequence: TGTGCCAGCAGGCCATTAGGGGATGTCTATGGCTACACCTTC. The chain carries TRBV2 and TRBJ1-2, with D tentatively TRBD1 (5 bases). Germline V lookup: CDR1 SNHLY, CDR2 FYNNEI. The CDR3 sequence is 14 residues long. Trimming took 6 bases from V and 4 from J, leaving 15 bases between them.

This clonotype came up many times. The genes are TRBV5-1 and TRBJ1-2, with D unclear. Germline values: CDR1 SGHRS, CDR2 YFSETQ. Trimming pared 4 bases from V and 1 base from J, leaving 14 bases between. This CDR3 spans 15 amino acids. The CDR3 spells CASSPQAGVNYGYTF. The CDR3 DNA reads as TGCGCCAGCAGCCCGCAGGCAGGCGTTAACTATGGCTACACCTTC.

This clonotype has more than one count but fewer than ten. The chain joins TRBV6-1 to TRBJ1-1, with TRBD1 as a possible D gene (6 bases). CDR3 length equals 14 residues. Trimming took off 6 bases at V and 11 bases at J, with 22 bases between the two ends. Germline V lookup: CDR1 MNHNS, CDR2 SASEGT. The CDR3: CASSGGQVGTGAFF. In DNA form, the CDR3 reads TGTGCCAGCAGCGGGGGGCAGGTCGGCACTGGGGCTTTCTTT.

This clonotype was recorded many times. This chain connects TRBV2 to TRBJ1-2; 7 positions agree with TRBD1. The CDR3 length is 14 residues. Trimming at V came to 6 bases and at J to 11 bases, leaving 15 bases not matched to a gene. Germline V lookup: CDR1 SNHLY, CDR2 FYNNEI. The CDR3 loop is CASSATGPARRYTF. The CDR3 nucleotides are TGTGCCAGCAGCGCGACAGGGCCCGCTCGGAGGTACACCTTC.